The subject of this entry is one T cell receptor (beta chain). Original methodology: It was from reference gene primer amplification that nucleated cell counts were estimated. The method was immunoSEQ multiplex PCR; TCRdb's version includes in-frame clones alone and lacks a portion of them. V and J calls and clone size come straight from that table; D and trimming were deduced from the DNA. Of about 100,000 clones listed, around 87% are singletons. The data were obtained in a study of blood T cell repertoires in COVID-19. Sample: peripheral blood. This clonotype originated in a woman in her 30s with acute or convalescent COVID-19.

CDR3 sequence reads: CASSPKGTGRGYTF. CDR3 bases: TGCGCCAGCAGCCCCAAAGGGACAGGGCGCGGCTACACCTTC. V usage is TRBV5-1 and J usage is TRBJ1-2, with 9 bases aligning to TRBD1. The germline V gene encodes CDR1 SGHRS and CDR2 YFSETQ. The CDR3 spans 14 residues. J gave up 8 bases and V 4 bases, and 9 bases lay outside the gene matches.